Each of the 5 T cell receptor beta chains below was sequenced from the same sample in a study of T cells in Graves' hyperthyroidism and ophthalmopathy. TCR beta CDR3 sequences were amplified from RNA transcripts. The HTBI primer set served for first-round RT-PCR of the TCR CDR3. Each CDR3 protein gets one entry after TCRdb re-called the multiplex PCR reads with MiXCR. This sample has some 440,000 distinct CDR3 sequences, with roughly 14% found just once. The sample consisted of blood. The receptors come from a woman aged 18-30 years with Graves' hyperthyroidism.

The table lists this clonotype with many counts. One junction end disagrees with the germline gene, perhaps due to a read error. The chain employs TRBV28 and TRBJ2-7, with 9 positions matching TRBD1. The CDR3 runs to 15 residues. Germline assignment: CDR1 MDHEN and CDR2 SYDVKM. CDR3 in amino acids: CASYTPGQGSSEQYF. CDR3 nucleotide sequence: TGTGCCAGCTACACCCCGGGACAGGGTTCCTCCGAGCAGTACTTC.

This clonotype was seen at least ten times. CDR3 in DNA: TGCAGTGCTAGAGGGACTACCTACGAGCAGTACTTC. The encoded protein is CSARGTTYEQYF. The chain links TRBV20-1 to TRBJ2-7, with a tentative D call TRBD2 (6 bases). CDR3 length: 12 amino acids. Trimming pared 1 base from V and 2 bases from J, leaving 6 bases between. CDR1 and CDR2 from the germline V gene are DFQATT and SNEGSKA (reference sequence).

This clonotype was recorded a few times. For the CDR3, the DNA is TGTGCCACCAGTGATTTCGGCGGGAGCGACGGGGAGCTGTTTTTT. Residues: CATSDFGGSDGELFF. This chain joins TRBV24-1 and TRBJ2-2; 7 bases map to TRBD2. This CDR3 comprises 15 residues. CDR1 and CDR2 (germline): KGHDR, SFDVKD. The trim removed 1 base at V and 7 bases at J, leaving 5 bases unmatched.

The chain's CDR3 is CASSPEQGAYEQYF. The CDR3 DNA sequence: TGCGCCAGCAGTCCCGAACAGGGAGCCTACGAGCAGTACTTC. The chain carries TRBV5-1 and TRBJ2-7, with D maybe TRBD1 (6 bases). Between the trimmed V and J ends, which lost 5 bases and 2 bases, there was a span of 14 bases. CDR1 and CDR2 from the germline V gene are SGHRS and YFSETQ. There are 14 residues in the CDR3.

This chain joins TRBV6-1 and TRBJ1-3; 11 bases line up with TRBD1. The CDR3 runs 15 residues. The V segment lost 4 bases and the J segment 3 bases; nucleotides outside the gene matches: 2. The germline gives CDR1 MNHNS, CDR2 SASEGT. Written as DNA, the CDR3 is TGTGCCAGCAGTGGGACAGGGGGCTTTGGAAACACCATATATTTT. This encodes CASSGTGGFGNTIYF.